The 9 T cell receptor beta chains below come from one sample, sequenced in a study of shared clonotypes between healthy human individuals. The repertoire was sequenced with immunoSEQ multiplex PCR; TCRdb's copy has only in-frame clones and lacks some. Among about 1.1 million clones listed, about four fifths were seen once. The source material was memory CD4+ T cells from PBMCs. Subset reported: CD45RA-negative fraction. The receptors were gathered from a man younger than 30 in good health. Some clones in this sample may be carry-over from other donors' samples.

This chain connects TRBV5-5 to TRBJ2-2; D gene ambiguous. Germline assignment: CDR1 SGHKS and CDR2 YYEKEE (reference sequence). This CDR3 has 15 residues. V dropped 0 bases and J dropped 6 bases, with 12 bases sitting between them. CDR3 bases: TGTGCCAGCAGCTTGGGGCCAGGCCTGTCCGGGGAGCTGTTTTTT. This translates into CASSLGPGLSGELFF.

CDR3 nucleotides: TGCGCCAGCAGCCCCCGGGACAGGGGATGGTCGAACACTGAAGCTTTCTTT. Translated: CASSPRDRGWSNTEAFF. The chain has TRBV10-2 and TRBJ1-1; 10 bases fit TRBD1. The CDR3 is made up of 17 amino acids. V shed 6 bases, J shed 1 base, and the junction held 11 bases outside the gene matches. Germline V gene lookup returns CDR1 WSHSY and CDR2 SAAADI.

V and J are TRBV7-2 and TRBJ2-3; a weak D match, TRBD2 (5 bases). V was pared by 7 bases and J by 4 bases, with 15 bases between. The CDR3 is made up of 14 amino acids. From germline, CDR1 is SGHTA and CDR2 FQGNSA. The CDR3 reads CASIFLGSSDTQYF. CDR3 DNA: TGTGCCAGCATCTTTCTGGGGAGCTCAGATACGCAGTATTTT.

On this clone itself: One base separates it from a far larger clone, so it is likely a read error. This chain joins TRBV7-8 and TRBJ2-7; D remains ambiguous. The CDR3 contains 15 residues. Germline assignment: CDR1 SGHVS and CDR2 FQNEAQ. CDR3 nucleotides: TGTACCAGCAGTTTCCTCCGCTACTCACCCTACGAGCAGTACTTC. Protein sequence: CTSSFLRYSPYEQYF.

This sequence joins TRBV9 and TRBJ1-1; 9 bases line up with TRBD1. The CDR3 covers 18 residues. Trimming at V came to 4 bases and at J to 3 bases, leaving 16 bases not matched to a gene. Germline CDR1 SGDLS, CDR2 YYNGEE. DNA of the CDR3: TGTGCCAGCAGCCACATCCCCTTACAGGGGGCGCAGGACACTGAAGCTTTCTTT. This encodes CASSHIPLQGAQDTEAFF.

The chain couples TRBV15 to TRBJ2-1; 9 bases fit TRBD2. The CDR3 loop spans 16 amino acids. Germline CDR1 reads LNHNV; CDR2 reads YYDKDF (reference sequence). V lost 1 base to trimming and J lost 4 bases; unmatched junction nucleotides: 5. CDR3 region: CATSRGLRGGYNEQFF. The CDR3 coding sequence is TGTGCCACCAGCAGAGGGTTGCGGGGGGGATACAATGAGCAGTTCTTC. Full variable domain (remainder filled in from reference TRBV15 and TRBJ2-1): DAMVIQNPRYQVTQFGKPVTLSCSQTLNHNVMYWYQQKSSQAPKLLFHYYDKDFNNEADTPDNFQSRRPNTSFCFLDIRSPGLGDTAMYLCATSRGLRGGYNEQFFGPGTRLTVL.

This chain joins TRBV15 and TRBJ1-3, with D possibly being TRBD1 (6 bases). The CDR3 is 16 residues long. The V and J ends lost 0 bases and 1 base respectively, with 10 bases between them. Germline CDR1 reads LNHNV; CDR2 reads YYDKDF (reference sequence). The CDR3 spells CATSRELQGSGNTIYF. CDR3 in DNA: TGTGCCACCAGCAGAGAACTACAGGGATCTGGAAACACCATATATTTT. The complete variable domain, with remaining parts taken from reference TRBV15 and TRBJ1-3, reads DAMVIQNPRYQVTQFGKPVTLSCSQTLNHNVMYWYQQKSSQAPKLLFHYYDKDFNNEADTPDNFQSRRPNTSFCFLDIRSPGLGDTAMYLCATSRELQGSGNTIYFGEGSWLTVV.

As to this clone: Other DNA sequences in this specimen translate into the identical CDR3. The genes are TRBV27 and TRBJ2-5, with D perhaps matching TRBD2 (5 bases). This CDR3 region has 14 residues. The V and J ends lost 5 bases and 2 bases respectively, with 12 bases between them. Germline V gene data show CDR1 as MNHEY and CDR2 as SMNVEV (reference sequence). CDR3 amino acids: CASSRRTGQETQYF. For the CDR3, the DNA is TGTGCCAGCAGTCGCAGGACGGGGCAAGAGACCCAGTACTTC.

The CDR3 region is CASRRTGGSYGYTF. The DNA of the CDR3 is TGTGCCAGCAGGCGTACAGGGGGGAGCTATGGCTACACCTTC. V and J are TRBV5-6 and TRBJ1-2, with 8 nucleotides matching TRBD1. V shed 5 bases, J shed 4 bases, and the junction held 7 bases outside the gene matches. CDR1 is SGHDT and CDR2 is YYEEEE in the germline V gene. The CDR3 covers 14 residues.